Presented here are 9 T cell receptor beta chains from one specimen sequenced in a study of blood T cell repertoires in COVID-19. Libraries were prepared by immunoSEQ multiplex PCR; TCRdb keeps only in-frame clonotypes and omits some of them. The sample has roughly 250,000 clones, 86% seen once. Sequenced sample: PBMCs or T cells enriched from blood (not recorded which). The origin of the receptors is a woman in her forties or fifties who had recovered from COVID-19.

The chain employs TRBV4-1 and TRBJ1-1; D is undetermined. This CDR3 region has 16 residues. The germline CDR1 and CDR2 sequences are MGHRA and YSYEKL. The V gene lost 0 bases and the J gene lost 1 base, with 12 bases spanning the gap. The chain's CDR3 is CASSQEVVQKNTEAFF. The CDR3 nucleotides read TGCGCCAGCAGCCAAGAAGTAGTACAGAAGAACACTGAAGCTTTCTTT.

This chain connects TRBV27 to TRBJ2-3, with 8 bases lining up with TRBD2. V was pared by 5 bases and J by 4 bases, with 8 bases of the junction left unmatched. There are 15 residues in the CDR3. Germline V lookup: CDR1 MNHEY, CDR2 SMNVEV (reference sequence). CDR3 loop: CASSQKRGWADTQYF. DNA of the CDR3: TGTGCCAGCAGTCAAAAGCGGGGGTGGGCAGATACGCAGTATTTT.

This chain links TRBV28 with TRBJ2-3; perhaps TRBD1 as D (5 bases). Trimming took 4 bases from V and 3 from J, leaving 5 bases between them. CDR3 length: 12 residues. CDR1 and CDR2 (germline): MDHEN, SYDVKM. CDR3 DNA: TGTGCCAGCAGTTCAGGGACAGATACGCAGTATTTT. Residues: CASSSGTDTQYF.

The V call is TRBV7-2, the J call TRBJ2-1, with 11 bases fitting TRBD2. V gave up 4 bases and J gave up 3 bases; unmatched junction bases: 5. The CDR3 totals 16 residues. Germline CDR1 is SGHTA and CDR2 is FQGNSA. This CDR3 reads CASSSASGRFYNEQFF. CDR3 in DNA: TGTGCCAGCAGCTCAGCTAGCGGGAGGTTCTACAATGAGCAGTTCTTC.

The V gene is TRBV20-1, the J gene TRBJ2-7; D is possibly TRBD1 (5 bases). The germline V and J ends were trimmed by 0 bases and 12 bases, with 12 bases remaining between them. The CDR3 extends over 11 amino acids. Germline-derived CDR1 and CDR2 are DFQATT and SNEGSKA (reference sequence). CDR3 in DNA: TGCAGTGCTAGAGATCTGGGGCATCTGTACTTC. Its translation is CSARDLGHLYF.

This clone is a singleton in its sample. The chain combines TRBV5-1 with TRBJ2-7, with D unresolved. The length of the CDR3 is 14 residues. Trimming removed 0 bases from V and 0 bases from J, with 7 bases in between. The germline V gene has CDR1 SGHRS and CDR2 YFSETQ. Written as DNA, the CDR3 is TGCGCCAGCAGCTTGGGGCAGGACTCCTACGAGCAGTACTTC. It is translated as CASSLGQDSYEQYF.

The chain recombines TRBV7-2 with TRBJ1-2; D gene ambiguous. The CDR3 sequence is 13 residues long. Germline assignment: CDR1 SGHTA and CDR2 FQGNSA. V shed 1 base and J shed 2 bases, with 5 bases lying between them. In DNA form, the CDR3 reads TGTGCCAGCAGCTTAGTACTGAACTATGGCTACACCTTC. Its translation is CASSLVLNYGYTF.

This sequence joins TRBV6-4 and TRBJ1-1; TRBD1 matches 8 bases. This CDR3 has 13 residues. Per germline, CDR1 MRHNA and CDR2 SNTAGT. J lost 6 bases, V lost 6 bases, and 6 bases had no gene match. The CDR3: CASSVDRGAEAFF. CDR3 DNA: TGTGCCAGCAGCGTAGACAGGGGAGCTGAAGCTTTCTTT.

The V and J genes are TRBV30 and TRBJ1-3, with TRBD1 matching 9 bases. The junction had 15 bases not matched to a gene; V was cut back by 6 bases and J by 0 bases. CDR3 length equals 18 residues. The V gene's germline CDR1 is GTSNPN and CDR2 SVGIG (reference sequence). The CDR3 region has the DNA TGTGCCTGCACTAGGGACAGGGCACCCCCAAGCTCTGGAAACACCATATATTTT. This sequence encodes CACTRDRAPPSSGNTIYF.